This TCR beta chain was captured by sequencing in a study of identifying expanded T cells in peripheral blood (dated by TCRdb to the late 2010s). Turning to the overall study: Technical replicates were generated by sequencing separate aliquots of the same genomic DNA pool, with four replicates compared pairwise.

Overall study outcomes, separate from this receptor: The authors expected biological variance in healthy repertoires might increase further over much longer intervals such as months to years. Across all healthy-donor time intervals, the beta-binomial model significantly lowered both the number of clones called differentially abundant and the false-positive rate. Between technical replicates the binomial model flagged about 1.2 differentially abundant clones, whereas over about 2 weeks the binomial model flagged about 16.4 and over approximately 4 weeks roughly 20. Variance in clone template counts between approximately 2-week samples significantly increased with total template count across all healthy donors.

According to the germline V gene (reference sequence), CDR1 reads GTSNPN and CDR2 reads SVGIG. CDR3 length: 14 amino acids, cysteine to phenylalanine. Solely the CDR3 DNA is kept, with 42 bases framed from the first base. V and J are truncated by 3 bases and 4 bases respectively, leaving an intervening sequence of 15 bases. TCRbeta CDR3 regions were profiled by bias-controlled multiplex PCR amplification of genomic DNA with the immunoSEQ Assay. On the authors' methods: To quantify the absolute abundance of each unique TCRbeta CDR3 region, the sequences were collapsed and filtered. Two models were used to test differential abundance: a binomial model (Fisher-equivalent) and a beta-binomial model that adds time-dependent variance fitted from healthy donors. Clones with fewer than 5 combined templates were removed, and a clone was called differentially abundant if the clone's Benjamini-Hochberg FDR was below 0.01. Beta-binomial variance was modeled as a function of total template count across the two samples using the form v = (b*log(k)+a)^2. The immuneACCESS repertoire file appears here via TCRdb, limited to in-frame rearrangements. These files lack a portion of the clones; in checked studies, under half of the deficit traces to unresolved V genes, and the cause of the others is not known. The DNA gave D and trimming, while V, J and clone size come from that table. The sample has 83,000 or so clones on record, almost 90% of them singletons. The ten largest clones capture about 3.9% of the sample.

Regarding this clone: Its antigen specificity is not known. No base-level quality is on record; no much larger clone is a single base apart.

During the collection period, no infections or other immune events were recorded for the healthy donors. Time-dependent variance in a beta-binomial model of T-cell clone differential abundance was calibrated using healthy-donor blood repertoires as a training cohort. The training cohort included 10 or so healthy donors, of whom 3 were female and 7 were male. Donor ages ranged from about 29 to 65 years, with an average of roughly 46 years. Whole blood, obtained from a commercial supplier, was collected from each healthy donor at three time points spaced approximately 15 days apart. For immunosequencing, genomic DNA was extracted from whole blood that had not been sorted.

The specimen was blood. The chain couples TRBV30 to TRBJ1-1; a weak D assignment points to TRBD1 (5 bases agree). The sequence derives from a person aged 18 to 70 in good health. The CDR3 reads CAWSLGPGGTEAFF. The DNA sequence is as follows: TGTGCCTGGAGCCTCGGACCGGGGGGCACTGAAGCTTTCTTT. This CDR3, with the reference TRBV30 and TRBJ1-1 proteins standing in past its ends, gives the full variable domain SQTIHQWPATLVQPVGSPLSLECTVEGTSNPNLYWYRQAAGRGLQLLFYSVGIGQISSEVPQNLSASRPQDRQFILSSKKLLLSDSGFYLCAWSLGPGGTEAFFGQGTRLTVV.